This record covers a single T cell receptor (beta chain). Its binding antigen is unknown. One base away there is no much larger clone; base qualities are not given. V and J are truncated by 2 bases and 5 bases respectively, leaving an intervening sequence of 22 bases. CDR1 and CDR2 (DFQATT, SNEGSKA) derive from the germline V gene (reference sequence). The CDR3 holds 17 amino acids from the cysteine to the phenylalanine. Of all the DNA, just the CDR3 is kept, 51 bases in frame from base 1. The sample belongs to a study of blood T cells in healthy people across ages (dated by TCRdb to between 2014 and 2017). As for the study more broadly: In model experiments, template switching captured about one uniquely barcoded TCR beta cDNA molecule for every two T cells. Four age groups were formed from the donors: young (average roughly 16 years), middle-aged (less than 40), aged (roughly 58) and long-lived (roughly 81). To avoid experimental bias, donors of different ages were randomly spread across the sequencing lanes. The study analyzed two additional independent replicas of 1 million unique cDNA reads from the same blood draw for two donors, one aged 18 to 29 and one aged 80 or older. Using deep sequencing normalized with unique cDNA molecular identifiers, the study measured how TCR beta repertoire diversity changes with age.

Findings and caveats that apply to the study as a whole: The percentage of naive T cells measured by flow cytometry correlated strongly with observed TCR beta diversity. Observed TCR beta diversity per million T cells fell roughly linearly with age, and a significant reduction was already apparent by age around 39. Because donor CMV infection status was unknown, age-related changes in expanded clonotypes were potentially confounded. Since profiling was done on bulk unsorted PBMCs, naive and antigen-experienced compartments could not be conclusively compared. Estimates of total diversity based on one million sequenced T cells were considered lower bounds and underestimates. Compared with the aged group, the long-lived group had more naive CD4+ T cells, fewer expanded clones and increased TCR diversity, a pattern suggesting age selection.

Libraries came from 5' RACE. The sequencer listed for this sample is Illumina HiSeq 2500. A second PCR of about 6 to 12 cycles was run with a J-beta primer mix and a sample-barcoded 5' primer. A template-switch 5' adaptor carrying 12 random nucleotides introduced a unique molecular identifier onto each TCR beta cDNA molecule. At least 2.5 million CDR3-containing paired-end reads were obtained from each sample. First-strand cDNA was synthesized from all RNA with the Mint cDNA synthesis kit, primed by a TRBC-specific oligonucleotide. All cDNA was treated with uracil-DNA glycosylase and then went through a first 18-cycle PCR with the universal primers M1SS and BC2_uni_R. As for how the authors treated the data: Each sample was normalized by randomly selecting 1 million high-quality reads, each carrying a distinct molecular identifier. Reads sharing molecular identifiers were discarded rather than binned into consensus sequences. MiTCR, run with a Q25 quality threshold and the strictest error-elimination algorithm, handled CDR3 identification, clonotype clustering and error correction. Lower-bound total TCR beta diversity was estimated with a nonparametric unseen species model using Euler transformation. TCRdb trimmed the raw reads at Q25, called clones with MiXCR and kept productive beta chains. Each entry is one CDR3 protein sequence, shown with its most common DNA and genes. None of the V and J calls come from the authors' own analysis; TCRdb made them. The table for this sample lists 850,000 to 1,000,000 distinct CDR3 sequences; about 53% of them were counted only once. The ten largest clones take up 20% to 25% of the sample.

Systemically healthy Caucasian individuals from Russia, around 39 in total and aged roughly 6 to 90 years, were included as donors. Each donor gave around 9 milliliters of peripheral blood, collected into EDTA-treated Vacutainer tubes. PBMCs were isolated by Ficoll-Paque density-gradient centrifugation, with at least 7 million obtained per sample. Total RNA was extracted from PBMCs with Trizol reagent, with at least 5 micrograms obtained per sample. For every donor, an aliquot of PBMCs went through flow cytometry to measure the percentages of naive CD45RAhigh/CD27high T cells. The chain links TRBV20-1 with TRBJ2-1; no D gene call is confident. Sequencing input: blood. The sequence came from a woman aged 60-75 years in good health. The base sequence is TGCAGTGCTAGACGCCCTGTCCCCCCGTCACTTCACAATGAGCAGTTCTTC. It codes for CSARRPVPPSLHNEQFF.